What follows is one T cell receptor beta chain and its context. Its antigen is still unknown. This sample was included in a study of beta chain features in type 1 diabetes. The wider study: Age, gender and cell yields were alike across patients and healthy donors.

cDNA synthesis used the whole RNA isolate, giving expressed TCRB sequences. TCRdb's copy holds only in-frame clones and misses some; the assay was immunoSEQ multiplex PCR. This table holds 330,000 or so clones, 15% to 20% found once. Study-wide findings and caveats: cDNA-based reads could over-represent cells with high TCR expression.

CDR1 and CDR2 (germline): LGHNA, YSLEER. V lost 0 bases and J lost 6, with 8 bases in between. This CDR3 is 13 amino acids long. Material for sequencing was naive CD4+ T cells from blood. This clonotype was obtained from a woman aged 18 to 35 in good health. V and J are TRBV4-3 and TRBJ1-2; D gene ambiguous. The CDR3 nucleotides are TGCGCCAGCAGCCAAGATCATCAGGATGGCTACACCTTC. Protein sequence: CASSQDHQDGYTF.